This is a list of T cell receptor beta chains from one sample in a study of regulatory T cells in long-lasting Graves disease. One entry per CDR3 protein results from TCRdb running MiXCR on the multiplex PCR reads. Seen here are 420,000 or so distinct CDR3 sequences, around 17% observed once, and the top ten hold 23%. These data are also associated with another study on T cells in Graves' hyperthyroidism and ophthalmopathy.

The specimen comprised peripheral blood mononuclear cells (PBMCs), sampled at new diagnosis, from a patient treated with antithyroid drugs. The receptors come from a woman younger than 35 with Graves disease. CDR3s include the opening cysteine and the closing phenylalanine or tryptophan. Each record gives: V gene, clone size, CDR3 protein. Clone size is stated in some rows and not others, as once, few, many or a class when expanded.

TRBV9	few	CASSASRGLAGGLQYF
TRBV9	few	CASSVDRVGDYGYTF
TRBV20-1	many	CSARLITDTQYF
TRBV6-2/TRBV6-3	few	CASSQSAGNTEAFF
TRBV4-1	NA	CASSQSGHSSYEQYF
TRBV20-1	NA	CSASVQVAGYTF
TRBV12-3/TRBV12-4	NA	CASTPGETQYF
TRBV24-1	few	CATSDGQYSNQPQHF
TRBV29-1	few	CSAAAGVDTQYF
TRBV5-1	few	CASDKGQGATSPHNEQFF
TRBV12-3/TRBV12-4	many	CAPRAGDTGELFF
TRBV7-2	many	CASSLDQRPTDTQYF
TRBV28	many	CASAELRFGYEQYF
TRBV12-3/TRBV12-4	NA	CASSFDGLGANEQFF
TRBV11-3	many	CASSFGRANTEAFF
TRBV30	NA	CAWSWSHRGQGANQPQHF
TRBV28	many	CASSNQGADTQYF
TRBV19	many	CASSWTGPSYEQYF
TRBV3-1	NA	CASSPGLGIPGELFF
TRBV20-1	NA	CSARDGRVKETQYF
TRBV10-3	many	CAISDPSGTSTRTLYEQYF
TRBV3-1	many	CASSQGTSGGKQFF
TRBV7-8	once	CASSLVTSGNTIYF
TRBV7-2	many	CASSPRYGGPSYNEQFF
TRBV28	many	CASSHDRGYYGYTF
TRBV6-1	NA	CASRDRGGITGELFF
TRBV6-2/TRBV6-3	many	CASSYSSSGSTDTQYF
TRBV10-2	NA	CASSDTSGRSYNEQFF
TRBV3-1	few	CASSQGQGKNIQYF
TRBV20-1	NA	CSARAGTGGLGQLQHF
TRBV18	NA	CASSPGRGGSTEAFF
TRBV6-1	few	CASKELAGLNTGELFF
TRBV12-3/TRBV12-4	many	CASSPAGGTKTQYF
TRBV9	NA	CASSTPEYGEQFF
TRBV18	many	CASSSTASYEQYF
TRBV25-1	NA	CASGALTGGGYTF
TRBV25-1	NA	CASSHPGPQAYEQYF
TRBV19	NA	CASRGQAGNTIYF
TRBV6-5	many	CASSFTRATIFGGYTF
TRBV11-3	many	CASSLGYGNNEQFF
TRBV6-1	many	CASMVGVAYNEQFF
TRBV28	NA	CASSQTGTSGGSYEQYF
TRBV12-3/TRBV12-4	few	CASSSRRYNSPLHF
TRBV24-1	many	CATSDSLAGGGYEQFF
TRBV6-1	many	CASSEEGQGASNTGELFF
TRBV11-2	NA	CASSTSSGQGGYEQYF
TRBV19	few	CASSIGRTNYGYTF
TRBV7-9	NA	CASSGIEGFGNGYTF
TRBV12-3/TRBV12-4	many	CASTNFRTSGIYNEQFF
TRBV3-1	few	CASSFTRNGTLETQYF
TRBV12-3/TRBV12-4	few	CASSSTFPGRPSYEQYF
TRBV2	many	CASSEASTSTPF
TRBV28	many	CASSHGTGIFEQYF
TRBV28	NA	CASSLPSGGAGAGSQETQYF
TRBV19	once	CASSIGDRGRRGSNQPQHF
TRBV29-1	few	CSATGGTDTQYF
TRBV5-5	few	CASSQSIGTGNTIYF